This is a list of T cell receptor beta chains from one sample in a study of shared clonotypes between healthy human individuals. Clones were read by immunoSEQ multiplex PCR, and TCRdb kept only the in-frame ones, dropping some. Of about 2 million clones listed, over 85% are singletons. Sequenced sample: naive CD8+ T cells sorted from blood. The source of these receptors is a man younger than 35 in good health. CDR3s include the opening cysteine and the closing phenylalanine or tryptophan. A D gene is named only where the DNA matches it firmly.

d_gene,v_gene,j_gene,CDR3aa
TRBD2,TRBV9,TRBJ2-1,CASSVGLAGSNEQFF
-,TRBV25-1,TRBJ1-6,CASMVANSPLHF
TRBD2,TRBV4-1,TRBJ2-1,CASSQDGTSGYNEQFF
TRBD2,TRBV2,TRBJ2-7,CASSETSATVYEQYF
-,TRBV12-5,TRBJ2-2,CASGLDQGDSSTNTGELFF
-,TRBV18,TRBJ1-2,CASSPGPGDPLRYGYTF
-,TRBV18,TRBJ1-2,CASSPEAGENYGYTF
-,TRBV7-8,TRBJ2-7,CASSLIWRNEQYF
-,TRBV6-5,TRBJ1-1,CASSYSEGSEAFF
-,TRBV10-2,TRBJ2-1,CASSAGNPPYNEQFF
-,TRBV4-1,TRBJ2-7,CASSQGGKTYEQYF
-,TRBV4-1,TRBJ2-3,CASSQAGRSTDTQYF
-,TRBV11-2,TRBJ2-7,CASSLVREQYF
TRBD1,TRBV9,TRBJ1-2,CASSHNRDSFNYGYTF
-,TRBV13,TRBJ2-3,CASSLRWEDGTDTQYF
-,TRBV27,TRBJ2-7,CASSFQGPSYEQYF
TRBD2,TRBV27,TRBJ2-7,CASSPQDLAGAYEQYF
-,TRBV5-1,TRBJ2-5,CASPPTGGAFQETQYF
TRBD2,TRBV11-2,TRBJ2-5,CASSSRDYLEETQYF
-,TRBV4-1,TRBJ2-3,CASSPYTTDTQYF
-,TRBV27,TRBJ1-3,CASSLSWGNGNTIYF
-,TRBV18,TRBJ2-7,CASSPQGPLDEQYF
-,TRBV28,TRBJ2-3,CATFRRKGTDTQYF
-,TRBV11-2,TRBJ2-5,CASSSYPSEETQYF
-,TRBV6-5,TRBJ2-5,CASSYAREQYF
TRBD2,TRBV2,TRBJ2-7,CASSPTSEYEQYF
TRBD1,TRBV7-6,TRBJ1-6,CASSPGQGQGSPLHF
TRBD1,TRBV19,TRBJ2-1,CASSQTGPSYNEQFF
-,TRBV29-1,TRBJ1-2,CSVVSGEWGYGYTF
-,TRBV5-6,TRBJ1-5,CASSLMVPETTGQPQHF
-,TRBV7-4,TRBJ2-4,CASILGDTGKVDIQYF
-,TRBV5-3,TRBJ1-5,CARSFYSNQPQHF
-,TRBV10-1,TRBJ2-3,CASSEGASDPSDTQYF
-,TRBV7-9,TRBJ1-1,CASSLVDVRPPEGTEAFF
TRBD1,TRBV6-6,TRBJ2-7,CASSFWDSSYEQYF
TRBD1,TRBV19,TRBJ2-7,CASSYGQGAYEQYF
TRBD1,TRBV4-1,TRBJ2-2,CASSQKQGTGELFF
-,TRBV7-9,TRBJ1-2,CASSDGLGAIPPGYTF
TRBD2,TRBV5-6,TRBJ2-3,CASSLEMAGGPSDTQYF
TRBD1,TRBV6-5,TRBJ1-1,CASRDWDRKAFF